This section outlines one TCR beta chain sequence together with its context. There were no participants with HIV treated outside the United States. The record originates from a study of long-term antiretroviral therapy in people with HIV. Sequencing used immunoSEQ v3.0 at survey level. Libraries were prepared by immunoSEQ multiplex PCR; TCRdb keeps only in-frame clonotypes and omits some of them. The repertoire holds around 24,000 clones, with 85% to 95% as singletons. V was clipped by 0 bases and J by 4 bases; unmatched bases: 5. Germline CDR1 and CDR2: MNHEY and SVGAGI. This CDR3 comprises 16 residues.

V is TRBV6-5 and J is TRBJ2-4; TRBD1 matches at 8 bases. Material: unsorted PBMCs, obtained 7.6 years after starting antiretroviral therapy. The TCR originated in a woman aged 35 to 49 with HIV. The CDR3 loop reads CASSYSIWTGKNIQYF. Here the CDR3 DNA reads TGTGCCAGCAGTTACTCGATATGGACAGGGAAAAACATTCAGTACTTC.